This T cell receptor (beta chain) came from a study of OX40 agonist ivuxolimab in advanced cancers. Study findings and constraints: CD4+ and CD8+ blood T cells expanded clonally by week 6 at 0.1 to 3.0 mg/kg. Still undetermined is the antigen specificity of the expanded peripheral T cells.

A word on this clone: Its specificity is unknown.

Only in-frame clones appear in the TCRdb table, and some are missing; sequencing was by immunoSEQ multiplex PCR. The data contain more than 10,000 clones, 75% to 85% of them seen just once; the ten biggest clones take up roughly two fifths. Deletions cut 5 bases from V and 6 bases from J, with 20 bases between. Germline-derived CDR1 and CDR2 are SGHKS and YYEKEE (reference sequence). The CDR3 is 15 amino acids. Sequencing used CD4+ or CD8+ T cells sorted from blood, obtained in a trial of the OX40 agonist ivuxolimab. The receptor was isolated from an adult with an advanced solid tumor such as melanoma, head and neck, liver or kidney cancer. The rearrangement links TRBV5-5 to TRBJ1-2; D not certain. CDR3 amino acids: CASSLLSGGVDGYTF. The DNA for the CDR3 is TGTGCCAGCAGTCTCCTGTCCGGTGGAGTAGATGGCTACACCTTC.